The 20 T cell receptor beta chains in this list originate from one sample, sequenced in a study of blood T cell repertoires in COVID-19. Some clones are missing from TCRdb's copy, which holds only in-frame ones; the method was immunoSEQ multiplex PCR. The sample has about 170,000 clones; more than 75% are singletons. The source material was peripheral blood. The origin of the receptors is a man in his fifties or sixties who had recovered from COVID-19.

The chain links TRBV6-5 to TRBJ1-6; TRBD1 might be the D (5 bases). The germline V and J ends were trimmed by 4 bases and 10 bases, with 11 bases remaining between them. The CDR3 runs 13 residues. Germline-derived CDR1 and CDR2 are MNHEY and SVGAGI. The DNA for the CDR3 is TGTGCCAGCAGTTGGGGCGGTGAATCACCCCTCCACTTT. It is translated as CASSWGGESPLHF.

The CDR3, as DNA: TGTGCCACCAGTGACCGCACAGGGATCGGGGAGCTGTTTTTT. This gives the protein CATSDRTGIGELFF. V and J are TRBV24-1 and TRBJ2-2; TRBD1 might be the D (6 bases). Trimming removed 4 bases from V and 7 bases from J, with 12 bases in between. CDR1 KGHDR and CDR2 SFDVKD come from the germline V gene. There are 14 residues in the CDR3.

The chain's CDR3 is CASSLARGSRETQYF. CDR3 sequence (DNA): TGTGCCAGCAGCTTGGCCAGGGGCAGTAGAGAGACCCAGTACTTC. The chain carries TRBV5-6 and TRBJ2-5; D may be TRBD1 (6 bases). Trimming pared 0 bases from V and 4 bases from J, leaving 13 bases between. The CDR3 has 15 residues. In germline, CDR1 is SGHDT, CDR2 YYEEEE.

The rearrangement joins TRBV6-5 to TRBJ2-1, with a weak D call TRBD1 (7 bases). CDR3 size: 13 residues. Germline V lookup: CDR1 MNHEY, CDR2 SVGAGI. V lost 6 bases and J lost 8, with 14 bases in between. CDR3 loop: CASRETGRYEQFF. The CDR3 nucleotides read TGTGCCAGCAGGGAGACAGGGAGGTATGAGCAGTTCTTC.

The genes are TRBV7-2 and TRBJ1-5; the D gene is possibly TRBD1 (5 bases). CDR3 length: 16 amino acids. CDR1 is SGHTA, CDR2 FQGNSA, per germline. V lost 4 bases and J lost 5, with 18 bases in between. The CDR3 spells CASSSSFFGTDQPQHF. The CDR3 DNA reads as TGTGCCAGCAGCTCCAGTTTTTTCGGGACTGATCAGCCCCAGCATTTT. Using reference TRBV7-2 and TRBJ1-5 for the parts outside the CDR3, the full variable domain is GAGVSQSPSNKVTEKGKDVELRCDPISGHTALYWYRQSLGQGLEFLIYFQGNSAPDKSGLPSDRFSAERTGGSVSTLTIQRTQQEDSAVYLCASSSSFFGTDQPQHFGDGTRLSIL.

The V call is TRBV7-2, the J call TRBJ2-3; 11 nucleotides match TRBD1. Germline lookup yields CDR1 SGHTA and CDR2 FQGNSA. Trimming removed 5 bases from V and 4 bases from J; junction bases left unmatched: 5. The CDR3 contains 15 residues. The CDR3 loop is CASSPGQGVADTQYF. CDR3 nucleotide sequence: TGTGCCAGCAGCCCGGGACAGGGGGTGGCAGATACGCAGTATTTT.

For the CDR3, the DNA is TGTGCCAGCAGTCCTACTCCGGGACAGGGGAAGACCGGGGAGCTGTTTTTT. Translating gives CASSPTPGQGKTGELFF. The V and J genes are TRBV7-9 and TRBJ2-2, with 10 bases fitting TRBD1. V shed 6 bases, J shed 5 bases, and the junction held 12 bases outside the gene matches. The CDR3 covers 17 residues. Per germline, CDR1 SEHNR and CDR2 FQNEAQ (reference sequence).

The chain combines TRBV27 with TRBJ2-7; 10 nucleotides align to TRBD2. Germline V CDR1 and CDR2: MNHEY, SMNVEV (reference sequence). V shed 5 bases and J 0 bases; nucleotides not matched to a gene: 7. CDR3 length equals 16 residues. The CDR3 sequence is CASSPSGGHYSYEQYF. The CDR3 DNA is TGTGCCAGCAGTCCTAGCGGGGGCCACTACTCCTACGAGCAGTACTTC.

The table lists this clone with a few counts. The genes are TRBV9 and TRBJ1-1; possible D gene TRBD1, 6 bases. Trimming took off 0 bases at V and 0 bases at J, with 12 bases between the two ends. This CDR3 comprises 16 residues. The germline CDR1 and CDR2 sequences are SGDLS and YYNGEE. The CDR3: CASSVAPTGMNTEAFF. The CDR3 DNA is TGTGCCAGCAGCGTAGCCCCAACAGGGATGAACACTGAAGCTTTCTTT.

The genes are TRBV3-1 (or the pseudogene TRBV3-2) and TRBJ2-5, with TRBD2 identical over 10 bases. Germline V gene lookup returns CDR1 LGHDT and CDR2 YNNKEL (reference sequence). Unmatched junction bases numbered 14, after V lost 5 bases and J lost 5 bases. The length of the CDR3 is 17 residues. The CDR3 region has the DNA TGTGCCAGCAGCTTACCTTACAGCGGGGGGGAGACGGAGACCCAGTACTTC. Protein: CASSLPYSGGETETQYF.

The chain recombines TRBV29-1 with TRBJ2-7; 7 bases are a match to TRBD2. CDR3 length: 12 residues. Germline V gene data show CDR1 as SQVTM and CDR2 as ANQGSEA. The trim removed 6 bases at V and 2 bases at J, leaving 4 bases unmatched. The DNA of the CDR3 is TGCAGCGTCGCTAGCGGAGCCTACGAGCAGTACTTC. This translates into CSVASGAYEQYF.

This sequence joins TRBV30 and TRBJ1-1; a possible D gene is TRBD1 (5 bases). CDR1 and CDR2 from the germline V gene are GTSNPN and SVGIG (reference sequence). V was cut by 1 base and J by 3 bases, with 15 bases left in between. This CDR3 spans 15 amino acids. Here the CDR3 DNA reads TGTGCCTGGAGTGGTCTGCAGCCGGGGGACACTGAAGCTTTCTTT. This translates into CAWSGLQPGDTEAFF.

The chain links TRBV18 to TRBJ2-2; 13 bases are shared with TRBD2. This CDR3 spans 19 amino acids. Germline values: CDR1 KGHSH, CDR2 LQKENI. V dropped 2 bases and J dropped 3; count of bases not matched to a gene: 9. This CDR3 reads CASSPFSMTSGRHTGELFF. CDR3 DNA: TGTGCCAGCTCACCATTCTCCATGACTAGCGGGAGGCACACCGGGGAGCTGTTTTTT. Combining the CDR3 with reference TRBV18 and TRBJ2-2 gives the whole variable domain NAGVMQNPRHLVRRRGQEARLRCSPMKGHSHVYWYRQLPEEGLKFMVYLQKENIIDESGMPKERFSAEFPKEGPSILRIQQVVRGDSAAYFCASSPFSMTSGRHTGELFFGEGSRLTVL.

The rearrangement joins TRBV2 to TRBJ2-7, with D maybe TRBD2 (5 bases). Germline lookup yields CDR1 SNHLY and CDR2 FYNNEI. The length of the CDR3 is 14 residues. V shed 4 bases and J shed 2 bases, with 12 bases lying between them. The CDR3 loop is CASSVRELTYEQYF. Here the CDR3 DNA reads TGTGCCAGCAGTGTGAGGGAGCTAACCTACGAGCAGTACTTC.

This chain uses TRBV7-9 with TRBJ2-1, with a weak D call TRBD1 (6 bases). The CDR3 consists of 15 residues. The germline V and J ends were trimmed by 1 base and 0 bases, with 7 bases remaining between them. CDR1 and CDR2 (germline): SEHNR, FQNEAQ (reference sequence). The CDR3 loop is CASSLGTASYNEQFF. In DNA form, the CDR3 reads TGTGCCAGCAGCTTAGGGACAGCCTCCTACAATGAGCAGTTCTTC.

The chain employs TRBV19 and TRBJ1-2; a possible D gene is TRBD1 (6 bases). The CDR3 extends over 15 amino acids. The V end was cut by 6 bases, the J end by 0 bases, with 14 bases between. CDR1 LNHDA and CDR2 SQIVND come from the germline V gene (reference sequence). As DNA, the CDR3 is TGTGCCAGTAGATATCGGACAGATCCTAACTATGGCTACACCTTC. Encoded protein: CASRYRTDPNYGYTF.

This clone was seen only a few times. The CDR3 bases are TGTGCCATCAGTGGGGAGGGGACCTACGAGCAGTACTTC. The encoded protein is CAISGEGTYEQYF. The V gene is TRBV10-3, the J gene TRBJ2-7; 7 nucleotides align to TRBD2. This CDR3 has 13 amino acids. Germline V CDR1 and CDR2: ENHRY, SYGVKD. Unmatched junction bases numbered 2, after V lost 4 bases and J lost 2 bases.

The chain couples TRBV5-1 to TRBJ1-2; no clear D gene. CDR3 length: 15 residues. Germline values: CDR1 SGHRS, CDR2 YFSETQ. V was clipped by 1 base and J by 1 base, with 11 bases between them. The CDR3 is CASSLTTVINYGYTF. CDR3 DNA sequence: TGCGCCAGCAGCTTGACAACAGTCATTAACTATGGCTACACCTTC.

The V and J genes are TRBV29-1 and TRBJ2-1; 7 bases agree with TRBD1. J gave up 6 bases and V 5 bases, and 16 bases lay outside the gene matches. Germline V lookup: CDR1 SQVTM, CDR2 ANQGSEA. There are 16 residues in the CDR3. The CDR3 region is CSVFLRQGAVSNEQFF. In DNA form, the CDR3 reads TGCAGCGTTTTCTTAAGACAGGGCGCGGTGAGCAATGAGCAGTTCTTC.

The CDR3 DNA sequence: TGTGCCAGCAGAGGGACAGGGAACACTGAAGCTTTCTTT. Translating it yields CASRGTGNTEAFF. The rearrangement joins TRBV2 to TRBJ1-1; TRBD1 matches 8 bases. Germline assignment: CDR1 SNHLY and CDR2 FYNNEI. With 6 bases clipped from V and 1 base from J, the junction kept 1 base outside the gene matches. This CDR3 is built from 13 residues.